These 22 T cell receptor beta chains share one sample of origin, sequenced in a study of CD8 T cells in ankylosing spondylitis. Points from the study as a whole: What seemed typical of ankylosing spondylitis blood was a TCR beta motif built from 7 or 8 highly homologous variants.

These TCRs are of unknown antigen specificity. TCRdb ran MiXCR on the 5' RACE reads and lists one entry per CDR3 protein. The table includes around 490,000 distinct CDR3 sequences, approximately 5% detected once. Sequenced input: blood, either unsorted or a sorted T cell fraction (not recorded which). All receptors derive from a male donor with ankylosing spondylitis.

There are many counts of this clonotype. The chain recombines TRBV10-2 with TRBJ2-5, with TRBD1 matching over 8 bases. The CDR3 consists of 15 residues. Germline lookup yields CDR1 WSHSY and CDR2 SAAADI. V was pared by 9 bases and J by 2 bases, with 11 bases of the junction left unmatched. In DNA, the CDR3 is TGCGCCAGTAGCCGGGGACAGGCATGGCAAGAGACCCAGTACTTC. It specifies CASSRGQAWQETQYF.

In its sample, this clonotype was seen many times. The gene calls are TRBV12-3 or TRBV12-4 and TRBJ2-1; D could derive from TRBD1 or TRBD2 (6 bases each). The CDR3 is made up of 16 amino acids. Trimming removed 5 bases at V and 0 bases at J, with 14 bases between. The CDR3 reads CASSLDRTTSYNEQFF. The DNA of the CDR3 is TGTGCCAGCAGTCTCGACAGGACTACCTCCTACAATGAGCAGTTCTTC.

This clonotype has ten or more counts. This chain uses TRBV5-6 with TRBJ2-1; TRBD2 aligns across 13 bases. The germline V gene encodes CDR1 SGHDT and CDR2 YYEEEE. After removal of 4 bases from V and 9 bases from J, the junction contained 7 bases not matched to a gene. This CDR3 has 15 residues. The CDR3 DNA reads TGTGCCAGCAGCAAGGGACTAGCGGGGTGGAGTGAGCAGTTCTTC. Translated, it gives CASSKGLAGWSEQFF.

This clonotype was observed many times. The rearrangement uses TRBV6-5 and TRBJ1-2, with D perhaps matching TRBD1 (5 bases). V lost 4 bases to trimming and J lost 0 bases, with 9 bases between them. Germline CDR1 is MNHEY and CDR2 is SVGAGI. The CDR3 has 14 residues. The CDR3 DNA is TGTGCCAGCAGTTCCCGGGGGACTAACTATGGCTACACCTTC. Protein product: CASSSRGTNYGYTF.

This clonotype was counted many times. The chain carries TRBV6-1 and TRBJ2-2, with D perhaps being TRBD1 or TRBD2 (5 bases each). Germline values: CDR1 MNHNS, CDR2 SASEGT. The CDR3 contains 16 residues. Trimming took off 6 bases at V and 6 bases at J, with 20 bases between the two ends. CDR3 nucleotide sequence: TGTGCCAGCAGGACCCACCGGGCCTTGGGGGCCGGGGAGCTGTTTTTT. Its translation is CASRTHRALGAGELFF.

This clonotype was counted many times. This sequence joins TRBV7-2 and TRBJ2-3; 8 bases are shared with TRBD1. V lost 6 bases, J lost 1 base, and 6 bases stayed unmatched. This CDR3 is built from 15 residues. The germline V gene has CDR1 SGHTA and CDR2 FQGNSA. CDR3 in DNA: TGTGCCAGCAGTCCGGACAGGGTTGGCACAGATACGCAGTATTTT. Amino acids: CASSPDRVGTDTQYF.

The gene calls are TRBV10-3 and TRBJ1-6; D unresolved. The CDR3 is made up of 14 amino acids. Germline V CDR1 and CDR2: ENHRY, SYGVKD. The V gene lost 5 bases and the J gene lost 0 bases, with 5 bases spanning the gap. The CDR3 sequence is CAISRSSYNSPLHF. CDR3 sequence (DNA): TGTGCCATCAGTAGGAGCTCCTATAATTCACCCCTCCACTTT.

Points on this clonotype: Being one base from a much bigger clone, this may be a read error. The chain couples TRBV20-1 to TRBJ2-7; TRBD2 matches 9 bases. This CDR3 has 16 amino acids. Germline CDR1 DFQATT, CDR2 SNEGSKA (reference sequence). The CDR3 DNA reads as TGCTGTGCTAGGGCCCACCGAGCGGGGGGCCTCTACGAGCAGTACTTC. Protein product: CCARAHRAGGLYEQYF.

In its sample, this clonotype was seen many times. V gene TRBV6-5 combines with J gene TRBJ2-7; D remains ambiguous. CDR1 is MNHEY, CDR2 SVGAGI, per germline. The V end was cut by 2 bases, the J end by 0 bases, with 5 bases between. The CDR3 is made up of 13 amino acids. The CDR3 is CASSYRFSYEQYF. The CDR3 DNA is TGTGCCAGCAGTTACAGATTCTCCTACGAGCAGTACTTC.

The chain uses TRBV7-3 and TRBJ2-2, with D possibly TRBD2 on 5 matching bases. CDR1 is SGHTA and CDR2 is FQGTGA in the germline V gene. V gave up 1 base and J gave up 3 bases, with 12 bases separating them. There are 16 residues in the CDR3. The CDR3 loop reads CASSLNSSPYTGELFF. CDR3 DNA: TGTGCCAGCAGCTTAAACTCTAGCCCCTACACCGGGGAGCTGTTTTTT.

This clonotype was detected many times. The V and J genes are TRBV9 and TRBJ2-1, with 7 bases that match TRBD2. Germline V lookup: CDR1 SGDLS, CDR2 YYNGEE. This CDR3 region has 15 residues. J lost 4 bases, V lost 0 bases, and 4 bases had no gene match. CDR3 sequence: CASSVVSGDYNEQFF. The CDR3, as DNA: TGTGCCAGCAGCGTAGTGAGCGGGGATTACAATGAGCAGTTCTTC.

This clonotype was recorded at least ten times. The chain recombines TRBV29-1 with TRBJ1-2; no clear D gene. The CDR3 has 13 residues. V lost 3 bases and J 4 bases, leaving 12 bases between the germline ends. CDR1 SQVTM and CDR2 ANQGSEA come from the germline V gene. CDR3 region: CSVDPILSYGYTF. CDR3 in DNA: TGCAGCGTTGATCCGATCCTGAGCTATGGCTACACCTTC.

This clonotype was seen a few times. Written as DNA, the CDR3 is TGTGCCAGCAGCGTTAATACTGCGAACACCGGGGAGCTGTTTTTT. Translating it yields CASSVNTANTGELFF. The chain is built from TRBV2 and TRBJ2-2; D remains unclear. The CDR3 has 15 amino acids. V lost 6 bases, J lost 0 bases, and 11 bases lay in between. Germline CDR1 reads SNHLY; CDR2 reads FYNNEI.

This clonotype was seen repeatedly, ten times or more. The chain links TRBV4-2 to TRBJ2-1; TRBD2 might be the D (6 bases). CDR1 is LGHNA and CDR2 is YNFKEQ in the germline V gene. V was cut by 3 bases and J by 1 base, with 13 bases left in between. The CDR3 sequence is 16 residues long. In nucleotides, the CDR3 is TGTGCCAGCAGCCAGACGGAGGGCTTTTCCTACAATGAGCAGTTCTTC. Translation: CASSQTEGFSYNEQFF.

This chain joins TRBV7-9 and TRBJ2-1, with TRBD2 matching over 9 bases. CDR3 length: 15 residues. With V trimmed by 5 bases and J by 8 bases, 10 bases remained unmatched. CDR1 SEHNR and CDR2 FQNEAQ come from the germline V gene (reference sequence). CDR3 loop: CASSPGLAKADEQFF. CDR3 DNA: TGTGCCAGCAGCCCGGGACTAGCCAAAGCCGATGAGCAGTTCTTC.

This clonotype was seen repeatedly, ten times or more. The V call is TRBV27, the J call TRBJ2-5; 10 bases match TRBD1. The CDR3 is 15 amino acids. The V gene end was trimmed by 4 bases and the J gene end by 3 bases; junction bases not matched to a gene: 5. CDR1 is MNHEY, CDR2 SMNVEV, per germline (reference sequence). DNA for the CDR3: TGTGCCAGCAGTTCGGGTGGGACAGGGGAAGAGACCCAGTACTTC. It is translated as CASSSGGTGEETQYF.

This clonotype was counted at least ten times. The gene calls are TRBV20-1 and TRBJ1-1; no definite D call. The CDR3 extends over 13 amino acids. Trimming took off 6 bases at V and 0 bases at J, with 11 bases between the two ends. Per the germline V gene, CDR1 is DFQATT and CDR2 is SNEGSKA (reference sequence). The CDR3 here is CSALPTLNTEAFF. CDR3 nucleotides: TGCAGTGCCCTCCCCACTTTGAACACTGAAGCTTTCTTT.

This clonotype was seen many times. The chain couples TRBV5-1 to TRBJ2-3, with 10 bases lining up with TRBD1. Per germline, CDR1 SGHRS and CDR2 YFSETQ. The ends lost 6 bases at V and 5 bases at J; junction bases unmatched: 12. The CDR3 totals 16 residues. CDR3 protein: CASTQGQGLAGDTQYF. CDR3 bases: TGCGCCAGCACCCAGGGACAGGGGCTAGCAGGAGATACGCAGTATTTT.

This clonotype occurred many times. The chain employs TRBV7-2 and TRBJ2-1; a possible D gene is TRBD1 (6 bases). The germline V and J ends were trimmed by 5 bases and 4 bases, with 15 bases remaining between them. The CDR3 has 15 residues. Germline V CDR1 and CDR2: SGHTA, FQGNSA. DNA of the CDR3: TGTGCCAGCAGCCCGACCTTAGGGGGTTACAATGAGCAGTTCTTC. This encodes CASSPTLGGYNEQFF.

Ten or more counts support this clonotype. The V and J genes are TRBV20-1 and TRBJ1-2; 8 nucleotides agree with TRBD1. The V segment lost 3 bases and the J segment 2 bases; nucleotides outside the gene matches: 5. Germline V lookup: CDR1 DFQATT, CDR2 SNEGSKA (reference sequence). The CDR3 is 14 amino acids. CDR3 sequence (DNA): TGCAGTGCTAGTCTCCGACAGGGGAACTATGGCTACACCTTC. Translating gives CSASLRQGNYGYTF.

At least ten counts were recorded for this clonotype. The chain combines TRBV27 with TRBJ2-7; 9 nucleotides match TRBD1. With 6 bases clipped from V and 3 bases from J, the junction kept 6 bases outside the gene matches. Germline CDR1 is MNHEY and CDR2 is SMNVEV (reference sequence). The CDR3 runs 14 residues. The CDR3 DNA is TGTGCCAGCAGGCGACAGGGGGATCGCTACGAGCAGTACTTC. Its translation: CASRRQGDRYEQYF.

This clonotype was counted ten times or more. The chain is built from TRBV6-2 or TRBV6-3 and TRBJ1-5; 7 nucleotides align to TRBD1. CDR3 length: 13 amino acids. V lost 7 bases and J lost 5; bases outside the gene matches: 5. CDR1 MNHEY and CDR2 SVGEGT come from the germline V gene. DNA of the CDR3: TGTGCCAGCACCGACAGGGTGCATCAGCCCCAGCATTTT. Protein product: CASTDRVHQPQHF.